Given below is one T cell receptor (beta chain) in context. Unmatched junction bases numbered 2, after V lost 3 bases and J lost 5 bases. The CDR3 consists of 13 residues. Germline loops: CDR1 DFQATT, CDR2 SNEGSKA (reference sequence). These data originate in a study of blood T cell repertoires in COVID-19. On the study more broadly: Samples came from the United States, Italy and Spain, spanning acute and convalescent COVID-19.

As handled by the study authors: The authors estimated nucleated cell counts from reference gene primer amplification. Sequencing was performed with immunoSEQ multiplex PCR; in TCRdb, only in-frame clones are kept and a portion is missing. That table furnishes V, J and clone size, whereas the DNA furnished D and trimming. The table lists some 100,000 clones, 82% of them singletons, with under 7.5% in the top ten. Sample: peripheral blood. The TCR sequence derives from a man over 45 with active or convalescent COVID-19. The genes are TRBV20-1 and TRBJ1-5, with 9 bases fitting TRBD1. Written as DNA, the CDR3 is TGCAGTGCTAGTGGGGACAGGGATCAGCCCCAGCATTTT. It codes for CSASGDRDQPQHF.